One and the same sample provided the 27 T cell receptor beta chains below, sequenced in a study of blood T cell repertoires in COVID-19. The table came from immunoSEQ multiplex PCR; TCRdb's copy has only in-frame clones and leaves some out. The sample holds fewer than 70,000 clones, 75% to 85% seen once. The sample comprised peripheral blood. These receptors all come from a man between 50 and 59 years old with acute or convalescent COVID-19.

This clone was detected only a few times. Other nucleotide sequences from this sample produce the same CDR3. This sequence joins TRBV6-1 and TRBJ2-3; 9 bases fit TRBD2. This CDR3 is built from 20 residues. Germline V gene sequence: CDR1 MNHNS, CDR2 SASEGT. V dropped 8 bases and J dropped 1; count of bases not matched to a gene: 22. The CDR3 DNA sequence: TGTGCCAGCCGTGGGCTCCCGGGACTCGCGGGGGGGCGGGGCACAGATACGCAGTATTTT. This sequence encodes CASRGLPGLAGGRGTDTQYF.

The V call is TRBV19, the J call TRBJ2-5; tentatively, D is TRBD1 (5 bases). Germline-derived CDR1 and CDR2 are LNHDA and SQIVND (reference sequence). CDR3 length equals 13 residues. The germline V and J ends were trimmed by 5 bases and 5 bases, with 12 bases remaining between them. DNA for the CDR3: TGTGCCAGTAGTCGGGCAGGGAAGGAGACCCAGTACTTC. This encodes CASSRAGKETQYF.

The V call is TRBV3-1 (or the pseudogene TRBV3-2), the J call TRBJ2-5; 12 bases line up with TRBD2. Germline V gene sequence: CDR1 LGHDT, CDR2 YNNKEL (reference sequence). The CDR3 has 15 residues. The junction had 0 bases not matched to a gene; V was cut back by 3 bases and J by 1 base. This CDR3 reads CASSQGLAGQETQYF. CDR3 bases: TGTGCCAGCAGCCAGGGACTAGCGGGCCAAGAGACCCAGTACTTC.

Only a few counts were recorded for this clone. The CDR3 sequence is CASSRDSNEKLFF. The CDR3 DNA is TGTGCCAGTAGTAGGGACAGTAATGAAAAACTGTTTTTT. This sequence joins TRBV19 and TRBJ1-4; 7 nucleotides line up with TRBD1. Germline V gene lookup returns CDR1 LNHDA and CDR2 SQIVND (reference sequence). The CDR3 sequence is 13 residues long. The trim removed 4 bases at V and 4 bases at J, leaving 0 bases unmatched.

As DNA, the CDR3 is TGTGCCAGCAGCTTCTTTCCCACCGGGGAGCTGTTTTTT. Translation: CASSFFPTGELFF. The rearrangement joins TRBV7-3 to TRBJ2-2; D is ambiguous. This CDR3 has 13 residues. Germline assignment: CDR1 SGHTA and CDR2 FQGTGA. The ends were cut back, 3 bases at V and 4 bases at J, with 6 bases in the middle.

Only a few counts were recorded for this clone. The chain uses TRBV5-1 and TRBJ2-7, with 8 bases aligning to TRBD2. The CDR3 spans 13 residues. Trimming removed 4 bases from V and 5 bases from J; junction bases left unmatched: 5. Germline V gene lookup returns CDR1 SGHRS and CDR2 YFSETQ. The DNA of the CDR3 is TGCGCCAGCAGCGTTAGCGGGGACGACGAGCAGTACGTC. Translation gives CASSVSGDDEQYV.

The chain employs TRBV19 and TRBJ2-5, with TRBD1 matching 7 bases. This CDR3 spans 13 amino acids. Germline lookup yields CDR1 LNHDA and CDR2 SQIVND (reference sequence). The ends lost 10 bases at V and 3 bases at J; junction bases unmatched: 8. The CDR3 sequence is CATSRGREETQYF. DNA for the CDR3: TGTGCCACTTCTAGGGGGCGGGAAGAGACCCAGTACTTC.

The chain recombines TRBV28 with TRBJ2-7; D not certain. V lost 5 bases to trimming and J lost 3 bases, with 17 bases between them. From germline, CDR1 is MDHEN and CDR2 SYDVKM. The CDR3 runs 15 residues. The CDR3, as DNA: TGTGCCAGCAGTCCATATAATAGTGATCTCTACGAGCAGTACTTC. Its protein is CASSPYNSDLYEQYF.

The chain couples TRBV5-6 to TRBJ2-3, with TRBD2 matching over 13 bases. The CDR3 covers 17 residues. CDR1 and CDR2 (germline): SGHDT, YYEEEE. V dropped 3 bases and J dropped 5; count of bases not matched to a gene: 9. The CDR3 coding sequence is TGTGCCAGCAGCTACAGGACTAGCGGGGGAGGTCGAGATACGCAGTATTTT. The encoded protein is CASSYRTSGGGRDTQYF.

This clone was counted a single time. The genes are TRBV7-9 and TRBJ2-1, with TRBD2 as a possible D gene (5 bases). The V and J ends lost 8 bases and 4 bases respectively, with 21 bases between them. CDR1 is SEHNR and CDR2 is FQNEAQ in the germline V gene (reference sequence). CDR3 length: 16 residues. The CDR3 here is CASAQLDGREYNEQFF. The CDR3 region has the DNA TGTGCCAGCGCACAACTCGACGGACGGGAATACAATGAGCAGTTCTTC.

This chain links TRBV29-1 with TRBJ1-1; 9 nucleotides align to TRBD1. The ends lost 6 bases at V and 0 bases at J; junction bases unmatched: 2. CDR3 size: 13 residues. Per germline, CDR1 SQVTM and CDR2 ANQGSEA. Here the CDR3 reads CSVDRGMNTEAFF. CDR3 nucleotides: TGCAGCGTGGACAGGGGAATGAACACTGAAGCTTTCTTT.

A single count supports this clone. V usage is TRBV5-1 and J usage is TRBJ2-5, with 9 positions matching TRBD1. The CDR3 loop spans 15 amino acids. Germline assignment: CDR1 SGHRS and CDR2 YFSETQ. J was trimmed by 4 bases and V by 0 bases; bases with no gene match: 4. As DNA, the CDR3 is TGCGCCAGCAGCTTGGATGGGACAGGGACAGAGACCCAGTACTTC. This gives the protein CASSLDGTGTETQYF.

This clone was detected once. This chain connects TRBV2 to TRBJ1-4; 9 nucleotides match TRBD1. V lost 11 bases, J lost 4 bases, and 8 bases stayed unmatched. CDR1 is SNHLY and CDR2 is FYNNEI in the germline V gene. The CDR3 is 14 amino acids. The CDR3, as DNA: TGTGCCGACTCCGAGACAGGGGGTAATGAAAAACTGTTTTTT. It yields the protein CADSETGGNEKLFF.

J is TRBJ1-2 and V is TRBV5-1; TRBD1 aligns across 9 bases. The germline gives CDR1 SGHRS, CDR2 YFSETQ. The V segment lost 4 bases and the J segment 3 bases; nucleotides outside the gene matches: 7. CDR3 length: 15 residues. The CDR3 region has the DNA TGCGCCAGCAGCCTAGCCGGGACAGGGTACTATGGCTACACCTTC. This gives the protein CASSLAGTGYYGYTF.

This chain uses TRBV12-2 with TRBJ1-1; TRBD1, as called in the table, went unchecked against the DNA. TRBV12-2 is listed as a pseudogene. The CDR3 length is 14 residues. CDR3 in DNA: TGTGCAAGTCGTTGGTCACAAGGGGAAACTGAAGCTTTCTTT. Translation gives CASRWSQGETEAFF.

The CDR3 sequence is CASSVGQGYGYTF. The DNA of the CDR3 is TGTGCCAGCAGCGTGGGACAGGGCTATGGCTACACCTTC. The chain uses TRBV7-2 and TRBJ1-2; 9 positions agree with TRBD1. The CDR3 runs to 13 residues. Per germline, CDR1 SGHTA and CDR2 FQGNSA. With 5 bases clipped from V and 4 bases from J, the junction kept 2 bases outside the gene matches.

Concerning this clone: Other nucleotide sequences in the sample specify the same CDR3. V is TRBV4-1 and J is TRBJ1-1; no clear D gene. This CDR3 region has 14 residues. V lost 0 bases to trimming and J lost 1 base, with 6 bases between them. Germline loops: CDR1 MGHRA, CDR2 YSYEKL. CDR3: CASSQDRGNTEAFF. The CDR3 DNA follows: TGCGCCAGCAGCCAAGATCGGGGGAACACTGAAGCTTTCTTT.

This clone was counted a few times. The chain has TRBV5-6 and TRBJ1-6; perhaps TRBD1 as D (6 bases). Germline lookup yields CDR1 SGHDT and CDR2 YYEEEE. The length of the CDR3 is 14 residues. V lost 2 bases, J lost 7 bases, and 10 bases lay in between. CDR3 sequence reads: CASSFRDKNSPLHF. CDR3 DNA: TGTGCCAGCAGCTTCCGGGACAAAAATTCACCCCTCCACTTT.

V usage is TRBV5-5 and J usage is TRBJ1-2, with D perhaps TRBD1 (6 bases). This CDR3 contains 14 residues. CDR1 and CDR2 (germline): SGHKS, YYEKEE (reference sequence). V was shortened by 3 bases and J by 1 base, with 10 bases between the two germline ends. CDR3 sequence (DNA): TGTGCCAGCAGCTGGGGGCCTCTTAACTATGGCTACACCTTC. As protein: CASSWGPLNYGYTF.

The CDR3, as DNA: TGTGCTAGCTCTAGGGAGGGGCCTTCCTACGAGCAGTACTTC. As protein: CASSREGPSYEQYF. This sequence joins TRBV12-5 and TRBJ2-7, with TRBD2 identical over 7 bases. Germline CDR1 and CDR2: LGHNT and FRNRAP. With V trimmed by 9 bases and J by 1 base, 9 bases remained unmatched. This CDR3 has 14 residues.

This chain uses TRBV5-4 with TRBJ2-1; a possible D gene is TRBD1 (6 bases). The germline CDR1 and CDR2 sequences are SGHNT and YYREEE (reference sequence). This CDR3 is 14 amino acids long. V was clipped by 1 base and J by 6 bases, with 11 bases between them. Here the CDR3 reads CASSLKGVGNEQFF. The CDR3 DNA sequence: TGTGCCAGCAGCTTGAAGGGGGTAGGCAATGAGCAGTTCTTC.

The chain is built from TRBV27 and TRBJ1-1; unclear D gene. Germline CDR1 is MNHEY and CDR2 is SMNVEV (reference sequence). V lost 3 bases, J lost 2 bases, and 7 bases lay in between. The CDR3 spans 13 residues. CDR3 residues: CASSFSGNTEAFF. Here the CDR3 DNA reads TGTGCCAGCAGTTTCTCAGGAAACACTGAAGCTTTCTTT.

The chain has TRBV23-1 and TRBJ1-6; TRBD1 matches 10 bases. TRBV23-1 is identified as an open reading frame with a role that is uncertain. V was clipped by 11 bases and J by 0 bases; unmatched bases: 4. This CDR3 comprises 15 residues. This chain's CDR3 is CAPGQGNSYNSPLHF. The CDR3 DNA is TGCGCCCCGGGACAGGGGAACTCCTATAATTCACCCCTCCACTTT.

V is TRBV5-5 and J is TRBJ2-3; D might be TRBD2 (6 bases). This CDR3 is built from 14 residues. V was cut by 2 bases and J by 4 bases, with 11 bases left in between. Germline V gene lookup returns CDR1 SGHKS and CDR2 YYEKEE (reference sequence). CDR3 sequence (DNA): TGTGCCAGCAGCTTAGGAGGGGCCGCAGATACGCAGTATTTT. It translates to CASSLGGAADTQYF.

This clone has just one count. The rearrangement uses TRBV4-1 and TRBJ1-2; the match to TRBD1 covers 7 bases. CDR3 length: 16 residues. V was clipped by 1 base and J by 6 bases; unmatched bases: 11. CDR1 is MGHRA and CDR2 is YSYEKL in the germline V gene. In DNA, the CDR3 is TGCGCCAGCAGCCAAGTGGGGGTTGAAGGGGGCGATGGCTACACCTTC. This sequence encodes CASSQVGVEGGDGYTF.

J is TRBJ2-5 and V is TRBV6-4; no firm D call. The germline gives CDR1 MRHNA, CDR2 SNTAGT. Between the trimmed V and J ends, which lost 2 bases and 5 bases, there was a span of 9 bases. This CDR3 is 13 amino acids long. CDR3 residues: CASSDSLGETQYF. The DNA for the CDR3 is TGTGCCAGCAGTGACAGTCTCGGTGAGACCCAGTACTTC.

This clone was picked up one time. This chain uses TRBV25-1 with TRBJ2-5; TRBD1 aligns across 9 bases. The CDR3 is 15 amino acids. The V and J ends lost 1 base and 5 bases, in that order; junction bases with no gene match: 5. Germline loops: CDR1 MGHDK, CDR2 SYGVNS. The CDR3 nucleotides read TGTGCCAGCAGTGAATGGACAGGGGCCCGGGAGACCCAGTACTTC. This translates into CASSEWTGARETQYF.